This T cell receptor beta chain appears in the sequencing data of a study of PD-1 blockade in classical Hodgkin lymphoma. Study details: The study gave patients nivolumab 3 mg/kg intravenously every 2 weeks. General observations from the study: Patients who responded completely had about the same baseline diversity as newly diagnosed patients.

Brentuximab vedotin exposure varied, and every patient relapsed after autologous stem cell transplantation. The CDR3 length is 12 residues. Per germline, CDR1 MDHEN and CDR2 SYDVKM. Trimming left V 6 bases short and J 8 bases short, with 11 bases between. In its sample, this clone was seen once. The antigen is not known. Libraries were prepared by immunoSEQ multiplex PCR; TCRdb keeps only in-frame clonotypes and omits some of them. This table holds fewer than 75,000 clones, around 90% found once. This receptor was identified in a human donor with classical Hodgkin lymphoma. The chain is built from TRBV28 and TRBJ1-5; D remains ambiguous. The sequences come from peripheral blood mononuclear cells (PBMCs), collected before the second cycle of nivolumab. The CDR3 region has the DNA TGTGCCAGCAGCCGCCTGGGTAAGCCCCAGCATTTT. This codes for CASSRLGKPQHF. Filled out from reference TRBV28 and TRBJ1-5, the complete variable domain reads DVKVTQSSRYLVKRTGEKVFLECVQDMDHENMFWYRQDPGLGLRLIYFSYDVKMKEKGDIPEGYSVSREKKERFSLILESASTNQTSMYLCASSRLGKPQHFGDGTRLSIL.